The 9 T cell receptor beta chains below come from one sample, sequenced in a study of radiation and T cells in renal cell carcinoma. TCRdb's copy holds only in-frame clones and misses some; the assay was immunoSEQ multiplex PCR. The sample lists approximately 100,000 clones, less than 90% seen once, with 7% to 9% in the top ten. Noted time point: baseline pretreatment blood. As for treatment: 15 Gy SBRT to primary tumor, nephrectomy 4 weeks later. The starting material was blood, obtained from a patient whose treatment included radiotherapy and nephrectomy. The receptors shown here come from a man aged 50-59 years with renal cell carcinoma.

V is TRBV9 and J is TRBJ2-3, with TRBD2 as a possible D gene (5 bases). Per the germline V gene, CDR1 is SGDLS and CDR2 is YYNGEE. This CDR3 comprises 15 residues. V lost 0 bases and J lost 1, with 9 bases in between. The CDR3 loop reads CASSVAGWGTDTQYF. For the CDR3, the DNA is TGTGCCAGCAGCGTAGCGGGGTGGGGCACAGATACGCAGTATTTT.

Worth noting for this clone: One junction end does not reproduce the germline sequence, and a read error may be involved. The rearrangement uses TRBV19 and TRBJ2-7; TRBD1 matches at 7 bases. The CDR3 is 13 residues long. Looked up from germline, CDR1 is LNHDA and CDR2 is SQIVND (reference sequence). The CDR3 region has the DNA TGTGCCAGTAGTATCAATATGAGGGGGCCCTCAAGCTTC. Amino acid sequence: CASSINMRGPSSF.

The rearrangement joins TRBV7-3 to TRBJ2-1; possibly TRBD1 for D (6 bases). The V gene's germline CDR1 is SGHTA and CDR2 FQGTGA. The CDR3 extends over 12 amino acids. Trimming took 4 bases from V and 11 from J, leaving 12 bases between them. CDR3 bases: TGTGCCAGCAGCTCGTCACAGGGACAGCAGTTCTTC. Amino acid sequence: CASSSSQGQQFF. The complete variable domain, with remaining parts taken from reference TRBV7-3 and TRBJ2-1, reads GAGVSQTPSNKVTEKGKYVELRCDPISGHTALYWYRQSLGQGPEFLIYFQGTGAADDSGLPNDRFFAVRPEGSVSTLKIQRTERGDSAVYLCASSSSQGQQFFGPGTRLTVL.

This chain links TRBV7-9 with TRBJ1-3; D is unresolved. Germline CDR1 is SEHNR and CDR2 is FQNEAQ (reference sequence). This CDR3 comprises 14 residues. V shed 6 bases and J shed 0 bases, with 9 bases lying between them. The CDR3 sequence: CASSWGVSGNTIYF. The CDR3 DNA reads as TGTGCCAGCAGTTGGGGAGTCTCTGGAAACACCATATATTTT.

This chain connects TRBV6-1 to TRBJ2-7; the match to TRBD2 covers 8 bases. Germline assignment: CDR1 MNHNS and CDR2 SASEGT. V dropped 2 bases and J dropped 5; count of bases not matched to a gene: 5. The CDR3 covers 14 residues. This chain's CDR3 is CASSEQGTSDEQYF. The CDR3 region has the DNA TGTGCCAGCAGTGAACAGGGGACTAGTGACGAGCAGTACTTC.

The chain recombines TRBV7-5 with TRBJ2-1; the DNA was not used to check the table's D call, TRBD2. TRBV7-5 is a pseudogene segment. The CDR3 sequence is 16 residues long. DNA of the CDR3: TGTGCCAGAAGCCCGCCGGAGCGGGAGACCTACAATGAGCAGTTCTTC. Translation gives CARSPPERETYNEQFF.

This clone turned up a few times. The chain couples TRBV18 to TRBJ2-3; 9 bases map to TRBD2. Per germline, CDR1 KGHSH and CDR2 LQKENI. The trim removed 6 bases at V and 1 base at J, leaving 5 bases unmatched. The CDR3 is 15 amino acids. CDR3: CASSQRTSGTDTQYF. The DNA for the CDR3 is TGTGCCAGCTCTCAAAGGACTAGCGGCACAGATACGCAGTATTTT.

This chain uses TRBV19 with TRBJ2-5; 10 nucleotides agree with TRBD1. This CDR3 contains 16 residues. The ends lost 4 bases at V and 2 bases at J; junction bases unmatched: 7. Germline V gene lookup returns CDR1 LNHDA and CDR2 SQIVND (reference sequence). The CDR3 sequence is CASSRPGQGNQETQYF. In DNA form, the CDR3 reads TGTGCCAGTAGTAGACCGGGACAGGGGAATCAAGAGACCCAGTACTTC.

The rearrangement uses TRBV29-1 and TRBJ2-5, with D tentatively TRBD2 (5 bases). The germline V and J ends were trimmed by 3 bases and 5 bases, with 19 bases remaining between them. The germline V gene has CDR1 SQVTM and CDR2 ANQGSEA. This CDR3 is built from 15 residues. The CDR3 nucleotides read TGCAGCGTTGAGGAGGTTTCAATACGACCGGAGACCCAGTACTTC. Translation gives CSVEEVSIRPETQYF.